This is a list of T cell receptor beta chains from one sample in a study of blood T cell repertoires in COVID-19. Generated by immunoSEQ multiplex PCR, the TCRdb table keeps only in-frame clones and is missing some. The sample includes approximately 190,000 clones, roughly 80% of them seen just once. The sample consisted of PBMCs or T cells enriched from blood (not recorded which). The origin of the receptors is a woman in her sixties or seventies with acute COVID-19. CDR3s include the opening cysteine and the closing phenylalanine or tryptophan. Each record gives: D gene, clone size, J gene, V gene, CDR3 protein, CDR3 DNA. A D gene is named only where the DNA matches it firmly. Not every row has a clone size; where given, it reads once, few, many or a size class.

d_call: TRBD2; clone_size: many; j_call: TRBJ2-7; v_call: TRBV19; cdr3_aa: CASSTLAGEGSYEQYF; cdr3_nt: TGTGCCAGTAGTACCCTAGCGGGGGAGGGCTCATACGAGCAGTACTTC
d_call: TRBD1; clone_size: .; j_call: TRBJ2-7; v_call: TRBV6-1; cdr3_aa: CASSEDRAAYEQYF; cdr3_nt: TGTGCCAGCAGTGAGGACAGGGCTGCCTACGAGCAGTACTTC
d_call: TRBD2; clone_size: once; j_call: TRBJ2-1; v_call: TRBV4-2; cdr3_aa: CASSPRKLAGSHEQFF; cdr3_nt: TGTGCCAGCAGCCCCCGGAAACTAGCGGGATCCCATGAGCAGTTCTTC
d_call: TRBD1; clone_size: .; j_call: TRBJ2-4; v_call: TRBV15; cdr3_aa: CATSRAGTGHIQYF; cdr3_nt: TGTGCCACCAGCAGAGCCGGGACAGGGCACATTCAGTACTTC
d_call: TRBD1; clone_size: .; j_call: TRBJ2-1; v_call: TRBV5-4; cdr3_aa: CASSFLTGTGTSNEQFF; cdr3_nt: TGTGCCAGCAGCTTTTTAACCGGGACAGGGACATCCAATGAGCAGTTCTTC
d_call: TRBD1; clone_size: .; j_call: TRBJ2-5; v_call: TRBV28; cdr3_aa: CASSPGTGGLETQYF; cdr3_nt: TGTGCCAGCAGCCCGGGGACAGGGGGCTTGGAGACCCAGTACTTC
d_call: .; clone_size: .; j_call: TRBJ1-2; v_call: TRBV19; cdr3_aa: CASSMRQGNYGYTF; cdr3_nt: TGTGCCAGTAGTATGCGTCAGGGAAACTATGGCTACACCTTC
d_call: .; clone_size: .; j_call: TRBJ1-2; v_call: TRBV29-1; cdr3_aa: CSVDLFGVGYGYTF; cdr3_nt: TGCAGCGTTGACCTCTTCGGGGTTGGCTATGGCTACACCTTC
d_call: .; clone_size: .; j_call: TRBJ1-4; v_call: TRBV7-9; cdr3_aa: CASSSTGRGEKLFF; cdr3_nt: TGTGCCAGCAGCTCAACAGGGAGGGGGGAAAAACTGTTTTTT
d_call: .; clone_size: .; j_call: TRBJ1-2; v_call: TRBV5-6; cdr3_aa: CASRPGGVPGYTF; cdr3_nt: TGTGCCAGCAGACCTGGAGGGGTCCCTGGCTACACCTTC
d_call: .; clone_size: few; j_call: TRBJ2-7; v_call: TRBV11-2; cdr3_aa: CASSSQDYEQYF; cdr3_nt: TGTGCCAGCAGCTCCCAGGACTACGAGCAGTACTTC
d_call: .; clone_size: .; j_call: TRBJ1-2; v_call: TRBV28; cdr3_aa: CASSFPDTFNYGYTF; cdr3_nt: TGTGCCAGCAGTTTCCCTGACACGTTTAACTATGGCTACACCTTC
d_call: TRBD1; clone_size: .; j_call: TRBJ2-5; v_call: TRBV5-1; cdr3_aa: CASSIPGQDQETQYF; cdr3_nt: TGCGCCAGCTCAATCCCGGGACAGGACCAAGAGACCCAGTACTTC
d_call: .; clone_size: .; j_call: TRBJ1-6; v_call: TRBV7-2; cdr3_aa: CASSPQGNSPLHF; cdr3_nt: TGTGCCAGCAGCCCCCAGGGTAATTCACCCCTCCACTTT
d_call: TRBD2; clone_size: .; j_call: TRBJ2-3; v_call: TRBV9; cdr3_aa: CASSPRDGGATDTQYF; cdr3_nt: TGTGCCAGCAGCCCTCGCGACGGGGGGGCTACAGATACGCAGTATTTT
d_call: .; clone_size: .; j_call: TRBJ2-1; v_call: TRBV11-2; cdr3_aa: CASSLVLDRDEQFF; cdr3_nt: TGTGCCAGCAGCTTAGTGCTAGATCGCGATGAGCAGTTCTTC
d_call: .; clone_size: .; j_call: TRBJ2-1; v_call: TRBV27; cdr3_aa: CASSSSGVFGNEQFF; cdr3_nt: TGTGCCAGCAGTTCCAGTGGAGTATTTGGGAATGAGCAGTTCTTC
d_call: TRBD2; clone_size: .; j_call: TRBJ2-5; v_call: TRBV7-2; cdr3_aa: CASSQGAGGLETQYF; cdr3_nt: TGTGCCAGCAGCCAAGGAGCGGGGGGGCTGGAGACCCAGTACTTC
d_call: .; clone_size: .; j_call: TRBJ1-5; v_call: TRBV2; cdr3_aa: CASIADWQGNQPQHF; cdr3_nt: TGTGCCAGCATAGCGGATTGGCAGGGCAATCAGCCCCAGCATTTT
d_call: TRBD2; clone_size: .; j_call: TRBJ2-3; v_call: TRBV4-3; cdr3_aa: CASSQGLAGYTDTQYF; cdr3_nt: TGCGCCAGCAGCCAAGGACTAGCGGGCTACACAGATACGCAGTATTTT
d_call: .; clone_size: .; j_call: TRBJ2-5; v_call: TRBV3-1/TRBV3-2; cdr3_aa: CASSQFQGIETQYF; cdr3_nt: TGTGCCAGCAGCCAATTCCAGGGGATCGAGACCCAGTACTTC
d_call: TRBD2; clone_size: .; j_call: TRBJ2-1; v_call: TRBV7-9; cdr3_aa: CASSPRGGQVQGEQFF; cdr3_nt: TGTGCCAGCAGCCCTCGGGGGGGGCAAGTTCAGGGTGAGCAGTTCTTC
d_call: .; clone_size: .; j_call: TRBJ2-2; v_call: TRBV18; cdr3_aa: CASSPSRGNTGELFF; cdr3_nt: TGTGCCAGCTCCCCCTCTCGGGGTAACACCGGGGAGCTGTTTTTT
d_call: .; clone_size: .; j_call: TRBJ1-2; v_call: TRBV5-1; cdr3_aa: CASSLGQLNYGYTF; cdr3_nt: TGCGCCAGCAGCTTGGGACAGTTAAACTATGGCTACACCTTC
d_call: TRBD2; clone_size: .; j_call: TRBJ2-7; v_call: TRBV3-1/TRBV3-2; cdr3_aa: CASSRLFAGLAGDEQYF; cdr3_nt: TGTGCCAGCAGCCGGCTCTTCGCGGGACTAGCGGGAGACGAGCAGTACTTC
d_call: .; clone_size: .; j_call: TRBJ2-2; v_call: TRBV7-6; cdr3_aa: CASSLDGNTGELFF; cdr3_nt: TGTGCCAGCAGTCTAGACGGAAACACCGGGGAGCTGTTTTTT
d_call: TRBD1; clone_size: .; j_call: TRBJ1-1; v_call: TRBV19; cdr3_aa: CASSTGTVNTEAFF; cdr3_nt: TGTGCCAGTAGCACCGGGACAGTGAACACTGAAGCTTTCTTT
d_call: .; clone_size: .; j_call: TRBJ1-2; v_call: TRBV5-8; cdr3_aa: CASSPQHYGYTF; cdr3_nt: TGTGCCAGCAGCCCACAGCACTATGGCTACACCTTC
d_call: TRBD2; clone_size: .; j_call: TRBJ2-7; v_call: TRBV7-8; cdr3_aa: CASSRAGDLTYEQYF; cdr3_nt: TGTGCCAGCAGCCGAGCGGGGGACTTAACCTACGAGCAGTACTTC
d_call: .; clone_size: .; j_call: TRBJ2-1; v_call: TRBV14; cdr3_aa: CASSHARVSSYNEQFF; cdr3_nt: TGTGCCAGCAGCCATGCCCGGGTGAGCTCCTACAATGAGCAGTTCTTC
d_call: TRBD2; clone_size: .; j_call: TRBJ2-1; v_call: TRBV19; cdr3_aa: CASSIEGLAGVGRNEQFF; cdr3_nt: TGTGCCAGTAGTATAGAGGGGCTAGCGGGAGTGGGCCGCAATGAGCAGTTCTTC
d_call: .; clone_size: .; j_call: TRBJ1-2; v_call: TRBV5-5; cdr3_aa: CASSLPGNYGYTF; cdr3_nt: TGTGCCAGCAGCTTACCAGGGAACTATGGCTACACCTTC
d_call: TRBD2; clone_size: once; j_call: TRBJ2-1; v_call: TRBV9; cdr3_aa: CASSFRTSGVNYNEQFF; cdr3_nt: TGTGCCAGCAGCTTCAGGACTAGCGGAGTCAATTACAATGAGCAGTTCTTC
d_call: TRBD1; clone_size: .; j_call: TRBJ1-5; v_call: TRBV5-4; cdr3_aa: CASSYRTGLALSYSNQPQHF; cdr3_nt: TGTGCCAGCAGCTACCGGACAGGGCTAGCCCTATCCTATAGCAATCAGCCCCAGCATTTT
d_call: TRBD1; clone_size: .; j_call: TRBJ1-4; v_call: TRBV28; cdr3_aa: CASSSNSRGQRAEKLFF; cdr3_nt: TGTGCCAGCAGTTCCAACTCCAGGGGGCAGAGGGCCGAAAAACTGTTTTTT
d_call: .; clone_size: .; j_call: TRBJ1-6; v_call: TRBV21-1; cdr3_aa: CASRRSGQGYNSPLHF; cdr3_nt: TGTGCCAGCAGACGTTCGGGACAGGGTTATAATTCACCCCTCCACTTT
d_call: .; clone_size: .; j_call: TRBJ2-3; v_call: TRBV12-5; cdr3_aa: CASGLTTGGYRPTDTQYF; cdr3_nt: TGTGCTAGTGGTTTGACAACGGGGGGCTACCGACCCACAGATACGCAGTATTTT